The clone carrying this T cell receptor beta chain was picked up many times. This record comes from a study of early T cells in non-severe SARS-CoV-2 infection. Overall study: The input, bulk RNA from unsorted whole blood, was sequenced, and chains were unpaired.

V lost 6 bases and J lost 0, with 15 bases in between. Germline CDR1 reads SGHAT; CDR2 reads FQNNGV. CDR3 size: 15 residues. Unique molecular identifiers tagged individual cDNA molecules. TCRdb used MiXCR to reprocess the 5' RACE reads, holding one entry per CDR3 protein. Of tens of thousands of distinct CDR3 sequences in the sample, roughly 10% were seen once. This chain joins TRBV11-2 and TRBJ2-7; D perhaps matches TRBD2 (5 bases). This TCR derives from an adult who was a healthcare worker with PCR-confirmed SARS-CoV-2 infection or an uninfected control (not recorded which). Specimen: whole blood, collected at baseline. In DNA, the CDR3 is TGTGCCAGCAGGGTCGCGGGTCCTACCTCCTACGAGCAGTACTTC. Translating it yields CASRVAGPTSYEQYF.